Listed here are 5 T cell receptor beta chains from one sample, sequenced in a study of T cell responses to AZD1222 COVID-19 vaccine. Repertoires were generated with immunoSEQ multiplex PCR, while TCRdb's copy carries only in-frame clones and drops some. The repertoire holds 100,000 to 150,000 clones, over 85% seen once, with 5% to 5.5% in the top ten. This material consisted of peripheral blood, taken on day 0 of AZD1222 vaccination. Receptor source: an adult in good health.

The chain carries TRBV5-1 and TRBJ1-1; 8 bases are a match to TRBD1. This CDR3 comprises 12 residues. The germline gives CDR1 SGHRS, CDR2 YFSETQ. The V segment lost 2 bases and the J segment 6 bases; nucleotides outside the gene matches: 0. In nucleotides, the CDR3 is TGCGCCAGCAGCTTACAGGGGGCTGAAGCTTTCTTT. Amino acids: CASSLQGAEAFF. The full variable domain, completed using reference TRBV5-1 and TRBJ1-1, is KAGVTQTPRYLIKTRGQQVTLSCSPISGHRSVSWYQQTPGQGLQFLFEYFSETQRNKGNFPGRFSGRQFSNSRSEMNVSTLELGDSALYLCASSLQGAEAFFGQGTRLTVV.

This chain links TRBV12-2 with TRBJ2-2. TRBV12-2 corresponds to a pseudogene. This CDR3 is 22 amino acids long. The CDR3 DNA reads as TGTGCAAGTCGCTTAGCGCGGACCTCAAACGGACATGGGGGAGCACCGGGGAGCGGATCCCCTTTT. Translation gives CASRLARTSNGHGGAPGSGSPF.

The V and J genes are TRBV3-1 (or the pseudogene TRBV3-2) and TRBJ1-2, with a possible D match to TRBD1 (6 bases). The germline V and J ends were trimmed by 0 bases and 14 bases, with 13 bases remaining between them. The CDR3 is 12 amino acids. CDR1 is LGHDT, CDR2 YNNKEL, per germline (reference sequence). CDR3 sequence reads: CASSQDLRGQTF. In DNA, the CDR3 is TGTGCCAGCAGCCAAGATCTACGGGGGCAAACCTTC.

The rearrangement links TRBV11-2 to TRBJ1-4, with TRBD1 matching over 9 bases. The V gene's germline CDR1 is SGHAT and CDR2 FQNNGV. J lost 4 bases, V lost 6 bases, and 6 bases had no gene match. The length of the CDR3 is 15 residues. This chain's CDR3 is CASRRTGDGNEKLFF. CDR3 coding DNA: TGTGCCAGCAGGCGGACAGGGGATGGTAATGAAAAACTGTTTTTT.

The genes are TRBV7-2 and TRBJ2-1; D is possibly TRBD1 (7 bases). The V gene's germline CDR1 is SGHTA and CDR2 FQGNSA. The CDR3 covers 16 residues. V lost 4 bases to trimming and J lost 6 bases, with 19 bases between them. DNA of the CDR3: TGTGCCAGCAGCTCCAGGGGGTTAGCGGAGACCAATGAGCAGTTCTTC. Translated, it gives CASSSRGLAETNEQFF.